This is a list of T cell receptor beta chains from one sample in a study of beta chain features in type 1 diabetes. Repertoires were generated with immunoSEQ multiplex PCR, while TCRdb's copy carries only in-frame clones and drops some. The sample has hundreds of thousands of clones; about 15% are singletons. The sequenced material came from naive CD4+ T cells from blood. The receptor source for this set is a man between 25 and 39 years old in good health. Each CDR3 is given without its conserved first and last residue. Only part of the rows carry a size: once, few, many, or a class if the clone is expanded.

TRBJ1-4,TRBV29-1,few,SVNSGTANNEKLF
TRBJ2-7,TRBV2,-,ASSGRETFYEQY
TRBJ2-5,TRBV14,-,ASSQGVIGQDETQY
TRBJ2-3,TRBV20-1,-,SANPSVTRY
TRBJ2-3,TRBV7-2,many,ASSFADTQY
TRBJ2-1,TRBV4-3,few,ASSQDINGRYNEQF
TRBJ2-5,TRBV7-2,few,ASSPFSDYTRMQTQY
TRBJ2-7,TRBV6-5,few,ASRRQASNEQY
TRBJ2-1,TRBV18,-,ASSPREGTPSGNEQF
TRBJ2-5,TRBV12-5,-,ASVPGGQETQY
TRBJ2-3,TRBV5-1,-,ASSFSGNTDTQY
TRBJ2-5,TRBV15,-,ATSRDPGGIETQY
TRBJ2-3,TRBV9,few,ASSSPPAMAASTDTQY
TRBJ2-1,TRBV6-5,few,ASSPSGGKQF
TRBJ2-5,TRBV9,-,ASSEGLTLQETQY
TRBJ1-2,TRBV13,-,ASSPGRFYGYT
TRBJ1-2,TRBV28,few,ASATGPGIYGYT
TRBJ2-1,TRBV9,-,ASSVGSSGAYNEQF
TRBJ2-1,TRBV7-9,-,ASSFQSGGLNEQF
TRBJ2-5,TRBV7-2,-,ASSSETPETQY
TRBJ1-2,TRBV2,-,ASSEQDQHYT
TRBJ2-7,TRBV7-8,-,ASSLGPAGLNEQY
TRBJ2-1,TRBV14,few,ASSQGQGAYNEQF
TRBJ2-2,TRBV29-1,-,SVVIISGAPGSGELF
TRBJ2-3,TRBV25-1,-,ATTTGLTPDTQY
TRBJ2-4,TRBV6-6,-,ASSSRVNIQY
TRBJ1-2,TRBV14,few,ASSQEVDLYGYT
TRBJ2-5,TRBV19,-,ASRRTGQETQY
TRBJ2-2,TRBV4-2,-,ASSHPSGRPPGELF